This T cell receptor beta chain was captured in a study of T cells in Graves' hyperthyroidism and ophthalmopathy (dated by TCRdb to about 2019). Concerning the study at large: To identify distinguishing TCR V-J signatures, a discovery cohort of around 100 patients was used, comprising approximately 40 with Graves' ophthalmopathy and some 60 with stable Graves' hyperthyroidism. TCR Vbeta CDR3 sequencing of 120 to 150 peripheral blood samples (approximately 44 ophthalmopathy, over 70 hyperthyroidism and some 17 progressor patients) is reported in the paper. The 100 or so discovery patients were divided at random into training and test sets in a 7:3 ratio. Once sampling was done, hyperthyroidism patients were given methimazole at a starting dose of 30 mg daily, whereas ophthalmopathy patients were given high-dose intravenous methylprednisolone. Prospective prediction of ophthalmopathy was tested in an independent validation cohort of under 20 hyperthyroidism patients and 17 patients who later progressed to ophthalmopathy. In addition, the study compared T-cell repertoires in thyroid tissue and in blood from five or six Graves' hyperthyroidism patients. The paper as a whole reports these results and caveats: Sample size was not statistically predetermined, and investigators were not blinded to group allocation. In validation, the model predicted progression to ophthalmopathy a median of 6.5 months before onset, with over 55% sensitivity and around 76% specificity. Ophthalmopathy was separated from stable hyperthyroidism by a 13 V-J signature model, with approximately 85% sensitivity and about 81% specificity obtained in cross-validation and 80%/75% obtained in testing. Most expanded thyroid clonotypes (frequency above 0.001) were also found in blood, which suggests that blood repertoires may mirror thyroid immune responses.

Stable Graves' hyperthyroidism was defined as no progression to ophthalmopathy during 18 months of follow-up. Hyperthyroidism patients were newly diagnosed, had a disease duration of under 2 months, and were aged 18 to 65 years. Exclusion was applied to patients with uncontrolled infections, other autoimmune diseases, pregnancy or lactation. Clinical symptoms, serum thyroxine and TRAb, thyroid ultrasound, and orbital computed tomography formed the basis for the diagnoses. Trizol reagent was used to extract total RNA, and RNA quality was then checked on an Agilent 2100 Bioanalyzer. Concerning this clonotype itself: Its antigen is currently not known. The record has no base qualities; no much larger clone is one base away.

Amplification of TCR beta CDR3 regions was carried out from RNA transcripts. A first-round RT-PCR of the TCR CDR3 used the HTBI primer set with the Qiagen OneStep RT-PCR kit. Libraries were constructed in a second round of multiplex PCR, after which size selection and purification were carried out. Paired-end sequencing of the libraries was performed with 100 bp reads on an Illumina HiSeq2000. On the study's bioinformatics: SOAPnuke was used to process the raw data, with reads discarded if the reads contained adapters or uncalled bases, had a mean Phred below 15, or lacked an exact constant-primer or identifier match. COPE v1.2.5 was used to merge high-quality paired reads, and clonotypes were defined as unique nucleotide sequences. Clonotypes were aligned to IMGT TRBV, TRBD and TRBJ reference segments using MiTCR v1.1. The analysis was restricted to V-J combinations with a frequency above 0.0001, which together covered 99% to 99.2% of the repertoires. A TCS score was defined as the ratio between F50 (clonal expansion) and ExV (chaos), using BLOSUM62-based TCRdist between CDR3 peptides within each V-J. Welch's t-statistics and random forest reduced 500 to 650 V-J features to 10 to 15, which were used in a naive Bayes classifier (R e1071). Thyroid-blood repertoire similarity was quantified with the Morisita-Horn index. The public reads were reanalyzed by TCRdb: fastp trimming at Q25, MiXCR alignment, in-frame beta chains only. CDR3 protein duplicates are merged, each entry listing the most common genes and DNA. TCRdb, not the authors, supplied the V and J calls. This sample lists a few hundred thousand distinct CDR3 sequences; 40% to 55% were detected once. Jointly, the top ten make up around 7.7% of the sample.

V is cut by 6 bases and J by 4 bases, and the space between the germline ends is 19 bases. The CDR3, cysteine through phenylalanine, is 15 amino acids long. The retained sequence is limited to the CDR3, 45 bases, with the frame set at the first base. Taken from the germline V gene (reference sequence), the CDR1 and CDR2 loops are SEHNR and FQNEAQ. The source is a woman between 18 and 29 years old with Graves' hyperthyroidism. The sample consisted of peripheral blood or thyroid tissue (not recorded which). The V and J genes are TRBV7-9 and TRBJ2-7; TRBD2 is a weak D gene call, 7 bases matching. The nucleotides read TGTGCCAGCAGGCGCGGGGGCGGGAACACGTACGAGCAGTACTTC. It encodes CASRRGGGNTYEQYF.